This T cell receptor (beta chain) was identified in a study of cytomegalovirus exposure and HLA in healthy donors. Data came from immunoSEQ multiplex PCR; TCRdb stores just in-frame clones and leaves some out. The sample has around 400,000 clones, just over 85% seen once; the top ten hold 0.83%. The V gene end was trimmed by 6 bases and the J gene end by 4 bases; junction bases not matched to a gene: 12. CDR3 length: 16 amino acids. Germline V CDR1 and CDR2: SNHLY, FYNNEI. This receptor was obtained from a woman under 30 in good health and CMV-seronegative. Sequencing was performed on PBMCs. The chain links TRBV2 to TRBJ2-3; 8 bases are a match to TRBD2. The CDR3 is CASRLQPGTRADTQYF. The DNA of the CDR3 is TGTGCCAGCAGACTTCAACCCGGGACTAGAGCAGATACGCAGTATTTT. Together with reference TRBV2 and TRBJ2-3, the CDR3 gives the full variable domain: EPEVTQTPSHQVTQMGQEVILRCVPISNHLYFYWYRQILGQKVEFLVSFYNNEISEKSEIFDDQFSVERPDGSNFTLKIRSTKLEDSAMYFCASRLQPGTRADTQYFGPGTRLTVL.